What follows describes a single T cell receptor (beta chain). This clone was found once. No antigen is known for it. Within one base of it there is no much larger clone, and no base qualities were kept. Spanning cysteine to phenylalanine, the CDR3 consists of 15 amino acids. Only the CDR3 part of the read is kept: 45 bases, read in frame from the first base. Per the germline V gene, MNHEY is the CDR1 and SVGAGI is the CDR2. Between the V and J ends, shortened by 0 bases and 2 bases respectively, the junction contains 8 bases. This sample was taken from a study of blood T cell repertoires in COVID-19 (dated by TCRdb to 2018 to 2020). About the study as a whole: The collaborator samples originated in the United States, Italy and Spain and spanned the acute and convalescent phases of COVID-19. Sample metadata almost always included a de-identified subject ID, COVID-19 status, age in years and sex. The repertoires were made available in a free public database intended to serve as a resource for research on the immune response to SARS-CoV-2. Subjects who had been exposed to COVID-19, were actively infected with it, or had recovered from it provided the deeply sampled blood TCRbeta repertoires that made up the dataset. Samples came from the ongoing ImmuneRACE study (first 160 participants) plus 1,254 subjects from 6 global collaborators. Where HLA class I and class II types were available, the types were taken from metadata supplied by the sample provider, not from assay-based typing. The material from the prospective study consisted of cDNA or gDNA derived from T cells, B-cell-depleted T cells, or PBMCs.

The immunoSEQ Assay, a bias-controlled multiplex PCR, was used to amplify TCRbeta CDR3 regions from genomic DNA. As for the authors' bioinformatics: The number of nucleated cells in each sample was estimated from the amplification of reference gene primers within the assay. To quantify the absolute abundance of each unique TCRbeta CDR3 rearrangement, sequence reads were collapsed and filtered. Productive Simpson clonality was computed per sample as the square root of Simpson's diversity index over productive rearrangements. What TCRdb holds here is the immuneACCESS table cut down to in-frame rearrangements. Part of the clones is not present; checked against another copy, under half of the missing clones reflect an unresolved V gene, and the others are unexplained. V, J and clone size are taken as reported in that table, and D and trimming were inferred from the DNA itself. The sample table shows about 350,000 clones, and 88% are seen once. The ten top clones hold around 7.9% of the sample.

Broad study findings and their caveats: How much clinical and demographic metadata was included differed by source and by participant, and the metadata was provided uncurated.

One collaborating source in Seattle enrolled patients while the patients were actively infected and followed the patients over time throughout the course of disease. Whole blood was collected in K2EDTA tubes by collaborating institutions according to the institutions' own protocols. For TCRbeta analysis, collaborators shipped samples as frozen whole blood, isolated PBMCs, or DNA extracted from either of those sample types. Source material: peripheral blood. The receptor was isolated from a woman in her seventies with COVID-19, enrolled during active disease. The receptor chain draws on TRBV6-5 and TRBJ1-5, with no reliable assignment of the D segment. The CDR3 reads CASSYSWRGNQPQHF. The DNA sequence is given as TGTGCCAGCAGTTACTCGTGGAGGGGCAATCAGCCCCAGCATTTT.